These 14 T cell receptor beta chains share one sample of origin, sequenced in a study of cytomegalovirus exposure and HLA in healthy donors. Here immunoSEQ multiplex PCR was the method, and the copy in TCRdb shows in-frame clones only, minus some. The profile shows about 110,000 clones, about 85% of them singletons. What was sequenced was PBMCs. The receptors were gathered from a young woman in good health and CMV-seronegative.

This rearrangement joins TRBV5-1 to TRBJ2-7; possible D gene TRBD1, 6 bases. CDR3 length: 13 amino acids. Germline-derived CDR1 and CDR2 are SGHRS and YFSETQ. V lost 5 bases and J lost 3, with 12 bases in between. CDR3 DNA sequence: TGCGCCAGCAGTCAATTGACAGGCTACGAGCAGTACTTC. It codes for CASSQLTGYEQYF. The whole variable domain, filled in from reference TRBV5-1 and TRBJ2-7, reads KAGVTQTPRYLIKTRGQQVTLSCSPISGHRSVSWYQQTPGQGLQFLFEYFSETQRNKGNFPGRFSGRQFSNSRSEMNVSTLELGDSALYLCASSQLTGYEQYFGPGTRLTVT.

The chain couples TRBV4-1 to TRBJ2-3; D might be TRBD1 (6 bases). CDR3 length: 17 residues. V was cut by 4 bases and J by 0 bases, with 17 bases left in between. Germline CDR1 MGHRA, CDR2 YSYEKL. CDR3 bases: TGCGCCAGCAGCCCGGGAAGAGGGGGTCCTAGCACAGATACGCAGTATTTT. Translation: CASSPGRGGPSTDTQYF.

In this sample, this clone turned up once. The chain carries TRBV13 and TRBJ1-1; D may be TRBD1 (6 bases). Germline CDR1 PRHDT, CDR2 FYEKMQ (reference sequence). There are 14 residues in the CDR3. V lost 4 bases, J lost 5 bases, and 14 bases lay in between. CDR3 residues: CASSWGTGLTEAFF. In DNA form, the CDR3 reads TGTGCCAGCAGCTGGGGAACAGGGTTGACTGAAGCTTTCTTT. The full variable domain, completed using reference TRBV13 and TRBJ1-1, is AAGVIQSPRHLIKEKRETATLKCYPIPRHDTVYWYQQGPGQDPQFLISFYEKMQSDKGSIPDRFSAQQFSDYHSELNMSSLELGDSALYFCASSWGTGLTEAFFGQGTRLTVV.

The chain uses TRBV11-2 and TRBJ2-7, with D possibly being TRBD2 (7 bases). CDR1 is SGHAT and CDR2 is FQNNGV in the germline V gene. There are 13 residues in the CDR3. V was clipped by 6 bases and J by 5 bases, with 14 bases between them. The CDR3 reads CASRVGGGHEQYF. The CDR3 coding sequence is TGTGCCAGCAGGGTAGGGGGAGGGCACGAGCAGTACTTC.

This clone has more than one count but fewer than ten. The J gene is TRBJ2-1, the V gene TRBV14, with no clear D. Germline V gene sequence: CDR1 SGHDN, CDR2 FVKESK. The CDR3 is 12 residues long. The V end was cut by 1 base, the J end by 8 bases, with 6 bases between. CDR3 DNA: TGTGCCAGCAGCCAAGTGGGCTATGAGCAGTTCTTC. The encoded protein is CASSQVGYEQFF.

This clone showed up just a few times. The CDR3 DNA reads TGTGCCTGGAGTGTAAAAGGGCGGGAGATGAACACTGAAGCTTTCTTT. Its translation: CAWSVKGREMNTEAFF. The rearrangement joins TRBV30 to TRBJ1-1, with unresolved D. Deletions cut 0 bases from V and 0 bases from J, with 14 bases between. Germline CDR1 is GTSNPN and CDR2 is SVGIG (reference sequence). This CDR3 has 16 amino acids.

The V and J genes are TRBV28 and TRBJ2-7; 9 bases line up with TRBD1. The CDR3 covers 14 residues. Trimming cost V 8 bases and J 6 bases; bases outside gene matches: 11. Per the germline V gene, CDR1 is MDHEN and CDR2 is SYDVKM. Written as DNA, the CDR3 is TGTGCCAGCTCCTGGACAGGGGAGGACGGCGAGCAGTACTTC. Its protein is CASSWTGEDGEQYF.

V and J are TRBV6-1 and TRBJ1-1, with a possible D match to TRBD1 (6 bases). The CDR3 spans 12 residues. Trimming shortened V by 6 bases and J by 10 bases, and 15 bases separated the two germline ends. Per the germline V gene, CDR1 is MNHNS and CDR2 is SASEGT. The CDR3 spells CASRLTGLGAFF. For the CDR3, the DNA is TGTGCCAGCAGACTCACAGGGTTGGGAGCTTTCTTT.

This chain joins TRBV11-2 and TRBJ2-7; 8 nucleotides match TRBD2. This CDR3 region has 14 residues. Germline CDR1 is SGHAT and CDR2 is FQNNGV. V lost 5 bases and J lost 3; bases outside the gene matches: 6. The CDR3 DNA reads as TGTGCCAGCAGCCCTACCGGGGGGGACTACGAGCAGTACTTC. Protein sequence: CASSPTGGDYEQYF.

The V and J genes are TRBV2 and TRBJ2-5; a possible D gene is TRBD1 (6 bases). Germline V gene lookup returns CDR1 SNHLY and CDR2 FYNNEI. This CDR3 is 14 amino acids long. Trimming stripped 8 bases from V and 2 bases from J, with 15 bases between. The chain's CDR3 is CASCRGGGQETQYF. The CDR3 DNA sequence: TGTGCCAGCTGCAGGGGTGGGGGACAAGAGACCCAGTACTTC.

This clone was detected only a few times. The V gene is TRBV9, the J gene TRBJ2-7; D unresolved. Trimming cost V 3 bases and J 4 bases, with 8 bases left between them. Germline V CDR1 and CDR2: SGDLS, YYNGEE. CDR3 size: 12 residues. In nucleotides, the CDR3 is TGTGCCAGCAGCGCTGACGGGTACGAGCAGTACTTC. It specifies CASSADGYEQYF. The complete variable domain, with remaining parts taken from reference TRBV9 and TRBJ2-7, reads DSGVTQTPKHLITATGQRVTLRCSPRSGDLSVYWYQQSLDQGLQFLIQYYNGEERAKGNILERFSAQQFPDLHSELNLSSLELGDSALYFCASSADGYEQYFGPGTRLTVT.

The chain employs TRBV5-4 and TRBJ2-1; D is perhaps TRBD1 (6 bases). V lost 4 bases to trimming and J lost 0 bases, with 17 bases between them. Per the germline V gene, CDR1 is SGHNT and CDR2 is YYREEE (reference sequence). The CDR3 is 17 amino acids. The CDR3 DNA reads as TGTGCCAGCAGCACGCGGACAGCCATGATCTCCTACAATGAGCAGTTCTTC. Translated, it gives CASSTRTAMISYNEQFF.

The chain recombines TRBV5-8 with TRBJ1-4; no definite D call. Germline V gene lookup returns CDR1 SGHTS and CDR2 YDEGEE. The CDR3 is 16 residues long. V was clipped by 5 bases and J by 0 bases, with 14 bases between them. CDR3 coding DNA: TGTGCCAGCAGTCGCAATATAGGAGCAACTAATGAAAAACTGTTTTTT. This codes for CASSRNIGATNEKLFF.

V usage is TRBV28 and J usage is TRBJ1-2; D may be TRBD1 (6 bases). The V end lost 6 bases, the J end lost 4 bases, and 24 bases lay between the germline ends. In germline, CDR1 is MDHEN, CDR2 SYDVKM. The CDR3 runs 17 residues. The CDR3 DNA reads as TGTGCCAGCAGGATGACAGTCAGTCAGTTCAGGGGCTATGGCTACACCTTC. Protein: CASRMTVSQFRGYGYTF.